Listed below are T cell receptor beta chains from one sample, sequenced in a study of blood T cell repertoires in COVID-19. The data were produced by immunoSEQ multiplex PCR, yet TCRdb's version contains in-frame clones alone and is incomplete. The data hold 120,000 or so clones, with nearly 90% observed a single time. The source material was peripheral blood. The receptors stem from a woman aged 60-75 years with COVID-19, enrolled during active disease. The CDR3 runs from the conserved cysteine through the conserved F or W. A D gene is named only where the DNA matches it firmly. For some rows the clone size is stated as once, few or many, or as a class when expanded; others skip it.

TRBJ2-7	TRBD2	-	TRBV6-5	CASRGLAGGGYEQYF	TGTGCCAGCAGAGGACTAGCGGGGGGGGGCTACGAGCAGTACTTC
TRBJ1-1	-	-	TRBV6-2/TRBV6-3	CASSYVTSGDTEAFF	TGTGCCAGCAGTTATGTCACGTCAGGGGACACTGAAGCTTTCTTT
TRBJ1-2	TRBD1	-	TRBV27	CASSLRGQGFGYTF	TGTGCCAGCAGTTTACGGGGACAGGGTTTTGGCTACACCTTC
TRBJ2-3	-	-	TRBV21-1	CASSPRISDRGWWTDTQYF	TGTGCCAGCAGCCCGAGGATATCGGACAGGGGGTGGTGGACAGATACGCAGTATTTT
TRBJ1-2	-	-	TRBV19	CASSMIGYGYTF	TGTGCCAGTAGTATGATCGGGTATGGCTACACCTTC
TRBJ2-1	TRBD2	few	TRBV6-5	CASSPSGGNYNEQFF	TGTGCCAGCAGCCCCAGCGGGGGGAACTACAATGAGCAGTTCTTC
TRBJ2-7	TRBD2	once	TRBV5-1	CASSLQASGGLQGGYEQYF	TGCGCCAGCAGCTTGCAGGCCAGCGGGGGTCTCCAAGGAGGTTACGAGCAGTACTTC
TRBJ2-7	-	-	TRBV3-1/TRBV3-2	CASSQTTYEQYF	TGTGCCAGCAGCCAAACTACATACGAGCAGTACTTC
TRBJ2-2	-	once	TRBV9	CASSVDGGNGELFF	TGTGCCAGCAGCGTAGATGGGGGGAACGGGGAGCTGTTTTTT
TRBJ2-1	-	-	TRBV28	CASNRVNYNEQFF	TGTGCCAGTAACAGGGTGAACTACAATGAGCAGTTCTTC
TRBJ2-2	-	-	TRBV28	CASSFFARPNTGELFF	TGTGCCAGCAGTTTCTTTGCTAGACCGAACACCGGGGAGCTGTTTTTT
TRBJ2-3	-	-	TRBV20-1	CSASLGGADTQYF	TGCAGTGCTAGTCTTGGGGGCGCAGATACGCAGTATTTT
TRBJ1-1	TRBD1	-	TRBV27	CASSYGQGNTEAFF	TGTGCCAGCAGTTATGGACAGGGTAACACTGAAGCTTTCTTT
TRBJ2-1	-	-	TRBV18	CASSPWREPYNEQFF	TGTGCCAGCTCACCGTGGAGGGAACCCTACAATGAGCAGTTCTTC
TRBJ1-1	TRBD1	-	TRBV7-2	CASSLAPVTGPEAFF	TGTGCCAGCAGCTTAGCCCCAGTGACAGGGCCTGAAGCTTTCTTT
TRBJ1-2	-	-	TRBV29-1	CSVVQGYYGYTF	TGCAGCGTTGTACAGGGATACTATGGCTACACCTTC
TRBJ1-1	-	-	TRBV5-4	CASSLSRKNTEAFF	TGTGCCAGCAGCTTGAGCAGGAAGAACACTGAAGCTTTCTTT
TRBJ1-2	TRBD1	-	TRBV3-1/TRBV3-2	CASSQDRTGSYGYTF	TGTGCCAGCAGCCAAGATAGGACAGGGAGCTATGGCTACACCTTC
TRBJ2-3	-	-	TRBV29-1	CSVDGGAPTDTQYF	TGCAGCGTTGATGGGGGGGCGCCAACAGATACGCAGTATTTT
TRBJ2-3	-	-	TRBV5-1	CASTSNRGTTRTDTQYF	TGCGCCAGCACCTCCAATAGGGGGACTACTCGCACAGATACGCAGTATTTT
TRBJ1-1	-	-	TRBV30	CAWSVGATNTEAFF	TGTGCCTGGAGTGTAGGGGCAACGAACACTGAAGCTTTCTTT